The clone carrying this TCR beta chain was observed once. With V trimmed by 3 bases and J by 6 bases, 5 bases remained unmatched. Germline V gives CDR1 SGHNT, CDR2 YENEEA. This CDR3 spans 14 amino acids. The data stem from a study of control samples from healthy donors and cancer patients. Produced via immunoSEQ multiplex PCR; TCRdb's table is partial and in-frame only. The sample lists about 140,000 clones, 94% occurring once. The receptor's source is a man in his forties in good health. The V and J genes are TRBV11-3 and TRBJ2-1; 7 bases align to TRBD2. The sequenced material came from blood. The CDR3 sequence: CASSFGRGSNEQFF. The CDR3 DNA reads as TGTGCCAGCAGCTTTGGACGCGGGAGCAATGAGCAGTTCTTC.